The T cell receptor beta chain under discussion was sequenced for a study of cytomegalovirus exposure and HLA in healthy donors. Whole-study results and caveats: It has been reported that TCR beta sequences accurately predicted the HLA-A and HLA-B alleles of most subjects. Later analysis identified a missense DCLRE1C variant that was linked to TCR beta V- and J-gene trimming.

The V segment lost 5 bases and the J segment 5 bases; nucleotides outside the gene matches: 7. Germline-derived CDR1 and CDR2 are SGHRS and YFSETQ. The length of the CDR3 is 14 residues. The PCR ran on 60 Vbeta and 13 Jbeta primers. Clones were read by immunoSEQ multiplex PCR, and TCRdb kept only the in-frame ones, dropping some. The sample holds 35,000 to 55,000 clones, about 60% seen once. Comment on this clone: Its antigen is undetermined.

The CMV serostatus of this donor went unrecorded. The chain uses TRBV5-1 and TRBJ2-5, with 9 nucleotides matching TRBD2. The sequence was obtained from a human donor in good health. Input material: PBMCs. CDR3 nucleotide sequence: TGCGCCAGCAGGGCTAGCGGGGTCGTGGAGACCCAGTACTTC. Protein: CASRASGVVETQYF.